This TCR beta chain was recorded in a study of lung T cells in sarcoidosis with Löfgren's syndrome. General observations from the study: The most expanded V genes in Löfgren's patients were reportedly TRAV12-1 and TRBV2. In alpha-beta pairs, TRAV12-1 favored TRBV2, and their CDR3s were homologous.

Each CDR3 protein is one row after TCRdb ran MiXCR on the reads. The repertoire holds 9,000 or so distinct CDR3 sequences, with about 20% as singletons. The CDR3 extends over 13 amino acids. Losses at the gene ends were 2 bases for V and 7 bases for J; bases not matched to a gene: 5. The germline gives CDR1 SGHKS, CDR2 YYEKEE (reference sequence). This clonotype occurred many times. Its antigen is undetermined. The TCR originated in a human donor with sarcoidosis (Löfgren's syndrome or another form), or a control subject (not recorded which). The chain uses TRBV5-5 and TRBJ1-1; 7 bases are shared with TRBD1. Sequencing was done on a sample of CD4+ T cells from bronchoalveolar lavage. The CDR3 nucleotides are TGTGCCAGCAGCTTCACAGGGGCCGTTGAAGCTTTCTTT. It codes for CASSFTGAVEAFF.